This T cell receptor (beta chain) is drawn from a study of blood T cell repertoires in COVID-19. Profiled with immunoSEQ multiplex PCR; TCRdb holds only in-frame clones, not every one. The sample lists 90,000 to 100,000 clones, approximately 81% occurring once. Material: peripheral blood. The origin of this receptor is a man aged 60-69 years with acute or convalescent COVID-19.

The CDR3 DNA is TGTGCCAGCAGTTTCGGGGGGACCTCCTATAATTCACCCCTCCACTTT. It specifies CASSFGGTSYNSPLHF. The chain has TRBV25-1 and TRBJ1-6, with D tentatively TRBD1 (5 bases). CDR1 and CDR2 (germline): MGHDK, SYGVNS. V was trimmed by 5 bases and J by 0 bases, leaving 11 bases between them. This CDR3 has 16 residues.